The clone carrying this T cell receptor (beta chain) was picked up one time. Its antigen is still unknown. The record originates from a study of T cell clones after liver transplantation. Clones were sequenced by immunoSEQ multiplex PCR, and TCRdb holds only the in-frame ones, with some missing. The profile shows nearly 55,000 clones, roughly 83% of them singletons. The ends were cut back, 5 bases at V and 2 bases at J, with 13 bases in the middle. The V gene's germline CDR1 is MNHNS and CDR2 SASEGT. This CDR3 is built from 14 residues. General study results and limits: Conclusions were preliminary, with small, heterogeneous patient groups. Donor-reactive sequences fell more than third party-reactive ones, suggesting partial deletion.

The TCR originated in a human donor who received a liver transplant. Sequenced material: CD4+ T cells from blood, taken before liver transplant. The chain recombines TRBV6-1 with TRBJ2-7; D tentatively fits TRBD1 or TRBD2 (5 bases each). CDR3 bases: TGTGCCAGCAGTCTGGATTTGGGGGCCTACGAGCAGTACTTC. Protein product: CASSLDLGAYEQYF.